The sequence of this T cell receptor (beta chain) was determined in a study of T cells in Graves' hyperthyroidism and ophthalmopathy. Whole-study results and caveats: Most clonotypes expanded in the thyroid (above 0.001) were also present in blood. Ophthalmopathy onset followed model prediction by a median roughly six months.

It was RNA transcripts that yielded the amplified TCR beta CDR3 regions. A first-round RT-PCR of the TCR CDR3 used the HTBI primer set. TCRdb fed the multiplex PCR reads into MiXCR, producing one record per CDR3 protein. This table has over 650,000 distinct CDR3 sequences, roughly 15% appearing once. Patients were aged 18 to 65, had disease duration under 2 months, and had newly diagnosed hyperthyroidism. Regarding this clonotype: Antigen specificity is unknown.

The V gene lost 5 bases and the J gene lost 4 bases, with 7 bases spanning the gap. CDR3 length equals 12 residues. CDR1 MNHNS and CDR2 SASEGT come from the germline V gene. This sequence was found in a man in his late teens or twenties with Graves' hyperthyroidism. This sequence joins TRBV6-1 and TRBJ2-3, with D unclear. The sequenced material came from blood. The CDR3 coding sequence is TGTGCCAGCAGTCCCGACCCAGATACGCAGTATTTT. The encoded protein is CASSPDPDTQYF.